This T cell receptor (beta chain) was obtained from a study of STAT5B mutations in CD4+ large granular lymphocyte leukemia. V shed 2 bases and J shed 0 bases, with 8 bases lying between them. The CDR3 has 15 residues. The germline V gene has CDR1 SGHTA and CDR2 FQGNSA. Method: immunoSEQ multiplex PCR; TCRdb's copy keeps in-frame clones and lacks some. The sample carries some 2,000 clones, 75% recorded once. The rearrangement uses TRBV7-2 and TRBJ1-5; the D is unclear. This receptor was obtained from a woman between 70 and 85 years old with CD4+ T-cell large granular lymphocyte leukemia. Sequencing used PBMCs. This chain's CDR3 is CASSLLVYSNQPQHF. The CDR3 nucleotides read TGTGCCAGCAGCTTATTAGTATATAGCAATCAGCCCCAGCATTTT.